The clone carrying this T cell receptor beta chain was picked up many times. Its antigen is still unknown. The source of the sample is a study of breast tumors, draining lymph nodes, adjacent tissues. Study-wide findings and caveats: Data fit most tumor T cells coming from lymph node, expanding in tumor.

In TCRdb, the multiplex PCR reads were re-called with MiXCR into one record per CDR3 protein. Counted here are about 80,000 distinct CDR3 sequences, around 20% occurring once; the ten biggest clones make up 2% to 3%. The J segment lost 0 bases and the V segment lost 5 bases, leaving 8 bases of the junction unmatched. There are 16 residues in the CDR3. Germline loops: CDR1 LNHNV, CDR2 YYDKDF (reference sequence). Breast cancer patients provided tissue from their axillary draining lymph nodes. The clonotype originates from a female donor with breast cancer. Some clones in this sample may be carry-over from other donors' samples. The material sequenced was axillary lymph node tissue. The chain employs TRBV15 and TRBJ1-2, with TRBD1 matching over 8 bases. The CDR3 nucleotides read TGTGCCACCAGCGATGGCAGGGGGCGGTCTAACTATGGCTACACCTTC. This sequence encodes CATSDGRGRSNYGYTF.